This entry lists 4 T cell receptor beta chains sequenced from one sample in a study of T cell responses to AZD1222 COVID-19 vaccine. Generated by immunoSEQ multiplex PCR, the TCRdb table keeps only in-frame clones and is missing some. Among about 150,000 clones listed, roughly 90% were seen once. This specimen was peripheral blood, taken on day 0 of AZD1222 vaccination. These receptors came from an adult in good health.

V usage is TRBV9 and J usage is TRBJ2-3, with D hard to call. Trimming shortened V by 1 base and J by 1 base, and 10 bases separated the two germline ends. CDR1 and CDR2 from the germline V gene are SGDLS and YYNGEE. The CDR3 sequence is 15 residues long. CDR3 coding DNA: TGTGCCAGCAGCGTAACCCATGAGGGCACAGATACGCAGTATTTT. This translates into CASSVTHEGTDTQYF.

This clone was observed a single time. V is TRBV7-2 and J is TRBJ1-2, with 9 bases matching TRBD1. With V trimmed by 4 bases and J by 5 bases, 8 bases remained unmatched. CDR3 length equals 15 residues. The germline V gene has CDR1 SGHTA and CDR2 FQGNSA. The CDR3 sequence is CASSSQPGQGYGYTF. Here the CDR3 DNA reads TGTGCCAGCAGCTCGCAGCCGGGACAGGGTTATGGCTACACCTTC. Complete variable domain (other parts from reference TRBV7-2 and TRBJ1-2): GAGVSQSPSNKVTEKGKDVELRCDPISGHTALYWYRQSLGQGLEFLIYFQGNSAPDKSGLPSDRFSAERTGGSVSTLTIQRTQQEDSAVYLCASSSQPGQGYGYTFGSGTRLTVV.

The chain uses TRBV30 and TRBJ2-7, with D maybe TRBD2 (7 bases). Trimming removed 4 bases at V and 5 bases at J, with 21 bases between. CDR3 length equals 15 residues. The germline V gene encodes CDR1 GTSNPN and CDR2 SVGIG (reference sequence). The CDR3 region has the DNA TGTGCCTGGACCGCCCAGCTTGGGGGGGCCGACGAGCAGTACTTC. Amino acid sequence: CAWTAQLGGADEQYF.

This clone occurred once. This rearrangement joins TRBV18 to TRBJ1-6; D is unresolved. The CDR3 length is 16 residues. The germline gives CDR1 KGHSH, CDR2 LQKENI. With 2 bases removed from V and 5 bases from J, the gap between germline ends came to 13 bases. This CDR3 is CASSPNGLGNNSPLHF. The CDR3 coding sequence is TGTGCCAGCTCACCAAACGGGCTGGGAAATAATTCACCCCTCCACTTT.